This T cell receptor beta chain is drawn from a study of molecular identifiers for immune sequencing clone quantification. This clonotype was counted only a few times. The CDR3 totals 19 residues. CDR1 and CDR2 from the germline V gene are SGHAT and FQNNGV. J was trimmed by 6 bases and V by 1 base; bases with no gene match: 18. TCRdb independently ran MiXCR on the PCR reads; one entry per CDR3 protein. Among some 320,000 distinct CDR3 sequences listed, about 21% were seen once. Sample: naive CD8+ T cells from blood, with Jurkat cell RNA spiked in. Subset defined: FACS-sorted CD8+CD4-CCR7+CD45RA+ naive T cells. The V gene is TRBV11-2, the J gene TRBJ2-7; TRBD2 agrees at 10 bases. This clonotype originated in a human donor in good health. Some libraries in this study had Jurkat cell RNA spiked in. This CDR3 reads CASSLVVVTGLAGVGEQYF. CDR3 nucleotide sequence: TGTGCCAGCAGCTTAGTCGTAGTGACTGGGCTAGCGGGAGTCGGCGAGCAGTACTTC.